This TCR beta chain was recovered during a study of control samples from healthy donors and cancer patients. V dropped 3 bases and J dropped 8; count of bases not matched to a gene: 16. Germline loops: CDR1 SQVTM, CDR2 ANQGSEA. The CDR3 covers 16 residues. Repertoires were generated with immunoSEQ multiplex PCR, while TCRdb's copy carries only in-frame clones and drops some. Of about 120,000 clones listed, around 92% are singletons. Sequencing was done on a sample of blood. This rearrangement joins TRBV29-1 to TRBJ1-2; 9 bases match TRBD1. The receptor was isolated from a man between 50 and 59 years old in good health. Here the CDR3 reads CSVDRFVGQGLGGYTF. The CDR3 DNA follows: TGCAGCGTTGATCGATTTGTGGGACAGGGTCTCGGCGGCTACACCTTC.